This is a list of T cell receptor beta chains from one sample in a study of blood T cell repertoires in COVID-19. Some clones are missing from TCRdb's copy, which holds only in-frame ones; the method was immunoSEQ multiplex PCR. The data contain about 32,000 clones, over 90% of them singletons. Sequenced sample: peripheral blood. These TCRs come from a male donor with active COVID-19. The conserved cysteine and the conserved F or W are not part of the CDR3 here. The D gene is left open where the match is weak.

v_call	j_call	d_call	cdr3_aa
TRBV10-3	TRBJ1-1	NA	AIRGSLFEAF
TRBV15	TRBJ2-1	TRBD2	ATAHSGGASDGPYNEQF
TRBV27	TRBJ1-2	NA	ASRGARYGYT
TRBV4-1	TRBJ1-6	TRBD1	ASSVTGQGYSPLH
TRBV7-9	TRBJ2-1	TRBD1	ASSLRDSLQHYNEQF
TRBV7-2	TRBJ1-5	TRBD1	ASSSQGGYSNQPQH
TRBV5-1	TRBJ2-5	NA	ASSSPGQETQY
TRBV5-1	TRBJ2-3	TRBD2	ASLAGVVGTDTQY
TRBV6-5	TRBJ1-5	NA	ASGRESPGNQPQH
TRBV7-2	TRBJ2-7	TRBD2	ASSQPGLAGGSYEQY
TRBV15	TRBJ2-1	NA	ATSRDLSRNEQF
TRBV5-4	TRBJ2-1	NA	ASSLGLPSYNEQF
TRBV3-1/TRBV3-2	TRBJ2-1	NA	ASSQAGAGANEQF
TRBV11-2	TRBJ1-3	NA	ASSGYSNLGNTIY
TRBV9	TRBJ1-5	NA	ASSGTDSNQPQH
TRBV6-2/TRBV6-3	TRBJ1-5	TRBD1	ASSYGGRRQGAGQPQH
TRBV7-2	TRBJ2-3	TRBD1	ASRKLGTGGGSTDTQY
TRBV15	TRBJ2-1	TRBD1	ATSIRDRGSVNEQF
TRBV12-5	TRBJ1-2	TRBD1	ASGLAQTDREKGYT
TRBV5-6	TRBJ2-3	NA	ASSNKPRGWGTDTQY
TRBV6-5	TRBJ1-2	NA	ASSPGTPLGHGYT
TRBV3-1/TRBV3-2	TRBJ2-1	TRBD1	ASSQGTGINEQF
TRBV29-1	TRBJ2-7	NA	SISRGPGGEQY
TRBV5-4	TRBJ1-1	NA	ASSLVGTNTEAF
TRBV5-4	TRBJ2-2	TRBD2	ASGSGGQGTGELF
TRBV2	TRBJ1-2	NA	ASSEAKHREDYGYT
TRBV18	TRBJ1-4	TRBD1	ASSPRSGQGTYFNEKLF
TRBV6-5	TRBJ2-2	NA	AARAGGRGTGELF
TRBV7-2	TRBJ2-2	TRBD2	ASSTKRTSGGPTGELF
TRBV18	TRBJ2-7	TRBD1	ASSPGTGNYEQY
TRBV5-8	TRBJ2-2	NA	ASSRGQRRFGELF
TRBV3-1/TRBV3-2	TRBJ2-4	NA	ASSQPMFQGFGKNIQY
TRBV7-2	TRBJ2-3	TRBD2	ASSLGVSGGVTDTQY
TRBV19	TRBJ1-1	NA	ASTFISGGNTEAF
TRBV9	TRBJ1-2	NA	ASSVARQGNYGYT
TRBV5-5	TRBJ2-1	TRBD2	ASSPGPGSGGNNEQF
TRBV2	TRBJ2-2	TRBD2	ASLRGANTGELF
TRBV14	TRBJ1-6	NA	ASSQEVGNSPLH
TRBV5-1	TRBJ2-4	TRBD2	ASSLSFGEAGVAKNIQY
TRBV27	TRBJ2-1	TRBD2	ASSSLLAGGREQF
TRBV27	TRBJ2-3	TRBD2	ASSLSPSGYKADTQY
TRBV6-5	TRBJ2-2	NA	ASSPRGVAGELF
TRBV5-5	TRBJ2-1	NA	ASSLFPPGTAGNEQF
TRBV20-1	TRBJ1-1	NA	SPRELSSVLSTEAF
TRBV2	TRBJ1-2	NA	ATTLTAGIYGYT
TRBV11-2	TRBJ1-4	NA	ASSLSITREKLF
TRBV7-2	TRBJ1-1	NA	ASSLERGTEAF
TRBV10-3	TRBJ2-6	TRBD1	AISDGTGQSSGANVLT